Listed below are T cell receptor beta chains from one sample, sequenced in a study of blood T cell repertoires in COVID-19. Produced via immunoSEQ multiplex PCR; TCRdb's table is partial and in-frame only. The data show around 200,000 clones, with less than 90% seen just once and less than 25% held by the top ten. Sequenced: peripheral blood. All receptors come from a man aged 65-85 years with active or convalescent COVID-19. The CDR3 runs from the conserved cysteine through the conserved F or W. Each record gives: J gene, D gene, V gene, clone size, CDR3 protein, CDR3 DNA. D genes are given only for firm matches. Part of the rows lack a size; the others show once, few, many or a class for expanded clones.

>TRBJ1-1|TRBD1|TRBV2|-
CASSTGGPEAFF
TGTGCCAGCTCAACAGGGGGCCCTGAAGCTTTCTTT
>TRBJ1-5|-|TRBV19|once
CASKLGGNQPQHF
TGTGCCAGTAAGCTCGGGGGAAATCAGCCCCAGCATTTT
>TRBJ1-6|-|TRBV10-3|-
CAIQKGAPNSPLHF
TGTGCCATCCAGAAAGGAGCCCCTAATTCACCCCTCCACTTT
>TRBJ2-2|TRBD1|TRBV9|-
CASRRDRANTGELFF
TGTGCCAGCAGACGGGACAGGGCGAACACCGGGGAGCTGTTTTTT
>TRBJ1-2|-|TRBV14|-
CASSQGLWYGYTF
TGTGCCAGCAGCCAAGGGCTTTGGTATGGCTACACCTTC
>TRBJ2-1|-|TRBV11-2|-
CASSIGETGEQFF
TGTGCCAGCAGCATAGGGGAGACTGGTGAGCAGTTCTTC
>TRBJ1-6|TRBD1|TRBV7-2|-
CASSFRQGNSPLHF
TGTGCCAGCAGTTTCCGACAGGGTAATTCACCCCTCCACTTT
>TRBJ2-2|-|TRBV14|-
CASSQAVTGELFF
TGTGCCAGCAGCCAAGCTGTGACCGGGGAGCTGTTTTTT
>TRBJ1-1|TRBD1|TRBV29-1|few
CSVEDRGQAIRWGFF
TGCAGCGTTGAAGATCGCGGACAGGCGATTCGGTGGGGTTTCTTT
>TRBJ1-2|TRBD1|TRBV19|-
CASSIDRGLSGYTF
TGTGCCAGTAGTATTGACAGGGGTCTGTCTGGCTACACCTTC
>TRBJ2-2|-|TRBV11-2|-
CASSSNFGAGELFF
TGTGCCAGCAGCTCCAACTTCGGGGCCGGGGAGCTGTTTTTT
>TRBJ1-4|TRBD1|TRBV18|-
CASSTKQGAKKLFF
TGTGCCAGCTCAACGAAACAGGGGGCCAAAAAACTGTTTTTT
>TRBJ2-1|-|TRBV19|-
CASTESPYSYNEQFF
TGTGCCAGTACGGAGAGCCCTTACTCCTACAATGAGCAGTTCTTC
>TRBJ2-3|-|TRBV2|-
CASSEIEGGRADTQYF
TGTGCCAGCAGTGAAATTGAGGGGGGGCGGGCAGATACGCAGTATTTT